The 15 T cell receptor beta chains in this list originate from one sample, sequenced in a study of blood T cell repertoires in COVID-19. Some clones are missing from TCRdb's copy, which holds only in-frame ones; the method was immunoSEQ multiplex PCR. The sample includes more than 200,000 clones, 86% of them seen just once. The sample taken for sequencing was peripheral blood. These receptor sequences come from a woman in her forties or fifties with COVID-19, enrolled during active disease.

This clone was counted between two and nine times. This chain connects TRBV25-1 to TRBJ1-6, with a weak D call TRBD1 (5 bases). The CDR3 consists of 15 residues. Germline CDR1 is MGHDK and CDR2 is SYGVNS. V was clipped by 7 bases and J by 8 bases, with 18 bases between them. CDR3: CASKRSGLHYSPLHF. DNA for the CDR3: TGTGCCAGCAAAAGATCGGGACTCCACTATTCACCCCTCCACTTT.

V and J are TRBV5-4 and TRBJ2-3; 8 bases match TRBD2. Trimming removed 10 bases from V and 2 bases from J; junction bases left unmatched: 18. The CDR3 contains 17 residues. Germline V gene lookup returns CDR1 SGHNT and CDR2 YYREEE (reference sequence). The DNA for the CDR3 is TGTGCCTCCAGACCAAGCCTCGGGGGGGCCATCACAGATACGCAGTATTTT. This translates into CASRPSLGGAITDTQYF. The full variable domain, its missing parts supplied by reference TRBV5-4 and TRBJ2-3, is ETGVTQSPTHLIKTRGQQVTLRCSSQSGHNTVSWYQQALGQGPQFIFQYYREEENGRGNFPPRFSGLQFPNYSSELNVNALELDDSALYLCASRPSLGGAITDTQYFGPGTRLTVL.

This chain links TRBV7-9 with TRBJ2-5; 11 positions match TRBD1. This CDR3 has 16 amino acids. From germline, CDR1 is SEHNR and CDR2 FQNEAQ (reference sequence). J gave up 5 bases and V 2 bases, and 7 bases lay outside the gene matches. The CDR3 reads CASSLPLDRGRETQYF. The CDR3 DNA is TGTGCCAGCAGCTTACCTTTGGACAGGGGGCGGGAGACCCAGTACTTC.

This clone came up a few times. The rearrangement uses TRBV5-1 and TRBJ1-6, with D perhaps matching TRBD1 (6 bases). CDR3 length: 15 residues. V was trimmed by 8 bases and J by 7 bases, leaving 19 bases between them. Germline-derived CDR1 and CDR2 are SGHRS and YFSETQ. CDR3 region: CASRQGSYANSPLHF. CDR3 DNA sequence: TGCGCCAGTAGGCAGGGGTCCTATGCAAATTCACCCCTCCACTTT.

This sequence joins TRBV12-3 or TRBV12-4 and TRBJ2-1, with no clear D. The V end was cut by 2 bases, the J end by 9 bases, with 2 bases between. CDR3 length: 10 residues. The CDR3 region is CASSLREQFF. DNA of the CDR3: TGTGCCAGCAGTTTACGTGAGCAGTTCTTC.

V and J are TRBV6-5 and TRBJ1-5; 7 positions match TRBD1. The CDR3 length is 15 residues. V was clipped by 6 bases and J by 5 bases; unmatched bases: 10. Germline CDR1 and CDR2: MNHEY and SVGAGI. The CDR3 bases are TGTGCCAGCAGACCGACAGGGCTCGGTTATCAGCCCCAGCATTTT. This gives the protein CASRPTGLGYQPQHF.

The rearrangement uses TRBV11-2 and TRBJ2-5; perhaps TRBD2 as D (6 bases). The V end was cut by 0 bases, the J end by 5 bases, with 22 bases between. Germline-derived CDR1 and CDR2 are SGHAT and FQNNGV. This CDR3 contains 18 residues. This chain's CDR3 is CASSLDQGGIPFRETQYF. In nucleotides, the CDR3 is TGTGCCAGCAGCTTAGATCAGGGCGGGATACCCTTTCGGGAGACCCAGTACTTC.

This clone was seen only once. V usage is TRBV25-1 and J usage is TRBJ1-1, with 8 nucleotides matching TRBD1. The CDR3 consists of 16 residues. Unmatched junction bases numbered 10, after V lost 2 bases and J lost 5 bases. Per the germline V gene, CDR1 is MGHDK and CDR2 is SYGVNS. The DNA for the CDR3 is TGTGCCAGCAGTGAAAACAGGGGGTGGGGTAGAACTGAAGCTTTCTTT. Amino acid sequence: CASSENRGWGRTEAFF.

The rearrangement uses TRBV21-1 and TRBJ2-7; the DNA was not compared with TRBD2, the D call given in the table. TRBV21-1 is termed a pseudogene. The CDR3 has 14 residues. The CDR3 is CAPPYPASAGEQYV. CDR3 in DNA: TGTGCCCCCCCTTACCCGGCTAGCGCGGGGGAGCAGTACGTC.

Only one count was recorded for this clone. The chain joins TRBV5-1 to TRBJ1-1; D possibly corresponds to TRBD1 (5 bases). The germline V gene encodes CDR1 SGHRS and CDR2 YFSETQ. Trimming cost V 4 bases and J 5 bases, with 15 bases left between them. The CDR3 contains 14 residues. The CDR3 nucleotides are TGCGCCAGCAGCCTGGATAGTGGGGGGACTGAAGCTTTCTTT. This translates into CASSLDSGGTEAFF.

This chain joins TRBV21-1 and TRBJ1-1. TRBV21-1 is annotated as a pseudogene. The CDR3 length is 17 residues. CDR3 DNA: TGTGCCAGCAGTAAAGGACGGGGAGGGAAGAAGAACACTGAAGCTTTCTTT. Translated, it gives CASSKGRGGKKNTEAFF.

This chain links TRBV14 with TRBJ2-5; D is unresolved. This CDR3 contains 16 residues. With 4 bases removed from V and 5 bases from J, the gap between germline ends came to 20 bases. CDR1 is SGHDN and CDR2 is FVKESK in the germline V gene. The CDR3 nucleotides read TGTGCCAGCAGCCCGTCGAGAGCAAATTCCTTCGAGACCCAGTACTTC. Translating gives CASSPSRANSFETQYF.

V usage is TRBV13 and J usage is TRBJ2-2, with D unclear. Germline assignment: CDR1 PRHDT and CDR2 FYEKMQ (reference sequence). CDR3 length: 14 residues. Trimming took off 4 bases at V and 6 bases at J, with 12 bases between the two ends. The CDR3 DNA sequence: TGTGCCAGCAGCTACAGACACTTCCCCGGGGAGCTGTTTTTT. It translates to CASSYRHFPGELFF.

This chain uses TRBV9 with TRBJ2-3; TRBD2 agrees at 11 bases. Germline loops: CDR1 SGDLS, CDR2 YYNGEE. The CDR3 totals 16 residues. Unmatched junction bases numbered 5, after V lost 4 bases and J lost 1 base. CDR3: CASSSGTSGGTDTQYF. The CDR3 nucleotides are TGTGCCAGCAGCTCTGGGACTAGCGGAGGCACAGATACGCAGTATTTT.

V is TRBV5-1 and J is TRBJ2-1; no reliable D call. This CDR3 has 12 amino acids. In germline, CDR1 is SGHRS, CDR2 YFSETQ. The V gene lost 4 bases and the J gene lost 7 bases, with 9 bases spanning the gap. CDR3 nucleotide sequence: TGCGCCAGCAGCAAGCCGAATAATGAGCAGTTCTTC. Protein product: CASSKPNNEQFF.